This TCR beta chain was profiled in a study of blood T cell repertoires in COVID-19. Overall study context: There were acute and convalescent COVID-19 samples, and they came from the United States, Italy and Spain. T cells, B-cell-depleted T cells, or PBMCs provided the cDNA or gDNA that served as material.

As handled by the study authors: Estimation of nucleated cell counts relied on the amplification of reference gene primers. The protocol was immunoSEQ multiplex PCR, while the TCRdb copy is restricted to in-frame clones and leaves out a portion. The V and J calls and clone size are taken from that table; D and trimming were inferred from the DNA. The sample holds some 200,000 clones, around four fifths seen once. The sequenced material came from peripheral blood. The receptor's source is a human donor with acute or convalescent COVID-19. The donor label of this sample is uncertain.

CDR3 nucleotide sequence: TGTGCCAGCAGTGACAGCTCTGGAAACACCATATATTTT. Translation: CASSDSSGNTIYF. The V call is TRBV2, the J call TRBJ1-3; D remains ambiguous. Germline CDR1 and CDR2: SNHLY and FYNNEI. V was cut by 3 bases and J by 0 bases, with 3 bases left in between. There are 13 residues in the CDR3.